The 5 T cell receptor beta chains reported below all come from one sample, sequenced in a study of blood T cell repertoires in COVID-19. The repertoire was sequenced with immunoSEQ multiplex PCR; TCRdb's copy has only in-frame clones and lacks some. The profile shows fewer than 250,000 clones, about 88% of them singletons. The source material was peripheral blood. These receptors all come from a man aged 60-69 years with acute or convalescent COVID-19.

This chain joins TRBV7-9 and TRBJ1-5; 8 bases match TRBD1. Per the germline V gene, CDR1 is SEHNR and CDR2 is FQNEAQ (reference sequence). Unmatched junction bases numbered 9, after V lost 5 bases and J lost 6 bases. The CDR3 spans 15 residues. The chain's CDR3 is CASSPHTGGSQPQHF. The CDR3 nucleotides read TGTGCCAGCAGCCCACACACAGGGGGATCTCAGCCCCAGCATTTT.

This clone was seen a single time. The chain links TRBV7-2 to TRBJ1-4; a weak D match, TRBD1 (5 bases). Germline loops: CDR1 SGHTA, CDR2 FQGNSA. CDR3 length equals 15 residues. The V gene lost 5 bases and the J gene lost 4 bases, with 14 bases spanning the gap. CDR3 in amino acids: CASSPSRGNNEKLFF. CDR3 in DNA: TGTGCCAGCAGCCCCAGTCGGGGGAATAATGAAAAACTGTTTTTT.

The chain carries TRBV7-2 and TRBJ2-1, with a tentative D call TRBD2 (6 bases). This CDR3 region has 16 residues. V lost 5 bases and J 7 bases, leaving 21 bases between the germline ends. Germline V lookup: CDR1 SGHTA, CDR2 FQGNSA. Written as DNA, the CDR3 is TGTGCCAGCAGCCCCGCTTACGGGGGTGTATGGAATGAGCAGTTCTTC. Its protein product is CASSPAYGGVWNEQFF.

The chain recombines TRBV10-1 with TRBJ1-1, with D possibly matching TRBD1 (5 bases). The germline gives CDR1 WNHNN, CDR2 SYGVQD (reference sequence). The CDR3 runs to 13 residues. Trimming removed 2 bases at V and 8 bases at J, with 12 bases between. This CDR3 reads CASSEGKGREAFF. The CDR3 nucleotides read TGCGCCAGCAGTGAGGGGAAGGGGAGGGAAGCTTTCTTT.

The CDR3 spells CASSEFRGAGNEQFF. In DNA, the CDR3 is TGTGCCAGCAGTGAATTCAGGGGGGCCGGCAATGAGCAGTTCTTC. This rearrangement joins TRBV25-1 to TRBJ2-1; TRBD1 is a possible D gene (7 bases). V lost 1 base to trimming and J lost 6 bases, with 13 bases between them. The germline V gene has CDR1 MGHDK and CDR2 SYGVNS. The CDR3 length is 15 residues.